Following are 12 T cell receptor beta chains from one sample sequenced in a study of human T cells and chemical hapten exposure. Time point given: patch test 2, 6 weeks after DPC sensitization. Treatment denoted: therapeutic diphenylcyclopropenone sensitization with weekly scalp DPC. TCRdb itself ran the RACE reads through MiXCR, one entry per CDR3 protein. The sample carries fewer than 85,000 distinct CDR3 sequences, roughly 11% recorded once. The sequencing here drew on whole blood, taken in connection with sensitization to the hapten diphenylcyclopropenone (DPC). These receptors were obtained from a man between 18 and 29 years old with alopecia areata. Some clones in this sample may be carry-over from other donors' samples.

This clonotype has just a few counts. J is TRBJ2-5 and V is TRBV7-3; D possibly uses TRBD1 or TRBD2 (6 bases each). V lost 7 bases to trimming and J lost 5 bases, with 14 bases between them. Per germline, CDR1 SGHTA and CDR2 FQGTGA. CDR3 length equals 13 residues. The DNA of the CDR3 is TGTGCCAGCATCCCGGGGGCCGGGGAGACCCAGTACTTC. Translated: CASIPGAGETQYF.

This clonotype was detected ten times or more. The chain joins TRBV5-8 to TRBJ2-6; D may correspond to TRBD1 or TRBD2 (5 bases each). Deletions cut 0 bases from V and 0 bases from J, with 13 bases between. Germline V lookup: CDR1 SGHTS, CDR2 YDEGEE. This CDR3 has 18 amino acids. The CDR3 spells CASSLERGDGSGANVLTF. The DNA for the CDR3 is TGTGCCAGCAGCTTGGAGAGGGGAGACGGCTCTGGGGCCAACGTCCTGACTTTC.

The V gene is TRBV6-5, the J gene TRBJ2-3, with TRBD2 matching over 13 bases. CDR3 length: 15 residues. Germline V CDR1 and CDR2: MNHEY, SVGAGI. Unmatched junction bases numbered 4, after V lost 6 bases and J lost 4 bases. The CDR3 nucleotides read TGTGCCAGCAGCCGGGGACTAGCGGGGCCAGATACGCAGTATTTT. It yields the protein CASSRGLAGPDTQYF.

This clonotype was recorded a few times. The gene calls are TRBV7-2 and TRBJ2-2; 10 nucleotides align to TRBD1. CDR1 is SGHTA and CDR2 is FQGNSA in the germline V gene. V was clipped by 5 bases and J by 4 bases; unmatched bases: 10. This CDR3 region has 17 residues. This CDR3 is CASSPRDRGSSTGELFF. The CDR3 DNA sequence: TGTGCCAGCAGCCCCCGGGACAGGGGAAGCAGCACCGGGGAGCTGTTTTTT.

The chain has TRBV12-3 or TRBV12-4 and TRBJ1-2, with D unclear. This CDR3 has 12 residues. The V and J ends lost 5 bases and 6 bases respectively, with 10 bases between them. The CDR3 nucleotides are TGTGCCAGCAGTCAAGGGTTGGATGGCTACACCTTC. It translates to CASSQGLDGYTF.

In this sample, this clonotype turned up a few times. V usage is TRBV7-3 and J usage is TRBJ2-7; TRBD1 is a possible D gene (6 bases). This CDR3 contains 12 residues. The V gene lost 2 bases and the J gene lost 6 bases, with 8 bases spanning the gap. Germline V gives CDR1 SGHTA, CDR2 FQGTGA. The DNA for the CDR3 is TGTGCCAGCAGCTTACCAGGGGCCGAGCAGTACTTC. This translates into CASSLPGAEQYF.

The chain combines TRBV29-1 with TRBJ2-7; D perhaps matches TRBD1 (5 bases). This CDR3 comprises 12 residues. Trimming left V 1 base short and J 4 bases short, with 8 bases between. Germline CDR1 SQVTM, CDR2 ANQGSEA. This CDR3 reads CSVEGTNYEQYF. CDR3 nucleotide sequence: TGCAGCGTTGAAGGGACAAATTACGAGCAGTACTTC.

This clonotype was picked up many times. The chain has TRBV25-1 and TRBJ1-1, with TRBD1 identical over 10 bases. The V segment lost 5 bases and the J segment 3 bases; nucleotides outside the gene matches: 9. This CDR3 comprises 16 residues. CDR1 and CDR2 (germline): MGHDK, SYGVNS. CDR3 nucleotides: TGTGCCAGCAGTAAGTTTTCCGGGACAGGGGACACTGAAGCTTTCTTT. Its translation is CASSKFSGTGDTEAFF.

The chain joins TRBV24-1 to TRBJ2-1; D remains ambiguous. The V gene lost 3 bases and the J gene lost 2 bases, with 13 bases spanning the gap. This CDR3 comprises 16 residues. CDR1 and CDR2 from the germline V gene are KGHDR and SFDVKD. CDR3 bases: TGTGCCACCAGTGATGCTGCCGGTGAAGCCTACAATGAGCAGTTCTTC. This sequence encodes CATSDAAGEAYNEQFF.

The rearrangement joins TRBV5-6 to TRBJ1-6; no clear D. Germline V CDR1 and CDR2: SGHDT, YYEEEE. The V end lost 1 base, the J end lost 8 bases, and 7 bases lay between the germline ends. The CDR3 loop spans 13 amino acids. The CDR3 DNA reads as TGTGCCAGCAGCTTGTTAAGGGATTCACCCCTCCACTTT. It yields the protein CASSLLRDSPLHF.

This rearrangement joins TRBV9 to TRBJ2-1; D might be TRBD1 (6 bases). Germline CDR1 and CDR2: SGDLS and YYNGEE. CDR3 length: 12 amino acids. Trimming removed 3 bases at V and 10 bases at J, with 11 bases between. The CDR3 region is CASSAGGQEQFF. The CDR3 nucleotides read TGTGCCAGCAGCGCGGGTGGACAGGAGCAGTTCTTC.

This clonotype has a handful of counts. In nucleotides, the CDR3 is TGTGCCAGCAGCTTACCAGGAGAAATGAACACTGAAGCTTTCTTT. Its translation: CASSLPGEMNTEAFF. The genes are TRBV6-5 and TRBJ1-1; D is ambiguous. CDR1 MNHEY and CDR2 SVGAGI come from the germline V gene. The CDR3 extends over 15 amino acids. The V gene lost 6 bases and the J gene lost 0 bases, with 14 bases spanning the gap.